Listed below are T cell receptor beta chains from one sample, sequenced in a study of cytomegalovirus exposure and HLA in healthy donors. The protocol was immunoSEQ multiplex PCR, while the TCRdb copy is restricted to in-frame clones and leaves out a portion. The table shows around 150,000 clones, with roughly 71% occurring only once. Sequencing input: PBMCs. These TCRs come from a male donor in good health and CMV-seropositive. Each CDR3 is given with its conserved first and last residue. The order of the fields is D gene, clone size, V gene, J gene, CDR3 protein, CDR3 DNA. A D gene is named only where the DNA matches it firmly. Expanded clones get a size class; other rows say once, few or many, or leave the size out.

D: TRBD1
size: .
V: TRBV5-1
J: TRBJ2-1
CDR3: CASSLGGQGYEQFF
DNA: TGCGCCAGCAGCTTGGGCGGACAGGGCTATGAGCAGTTCTTC

D: TRBD1
size: .
V: TRBV5-1
J: TRBJ1-5
CDR3: CASSLDPGGGGQPQHF
DNA: TGCGCCAGCAGCTTGGACCCAGGGGGCGGTGGACAGCCCCAGCATTTT

D: TRBD2
size: .
V: TRBV4-3
J: TRBJ2-3
CDR3: CASSQRVRAGGTDTQYF
DNA: TGCGCCAGCAGCCAACGCGTGCGCGCGGGGGGGACAGATACGCAGTATTTT

D: .
size: few
V: TRBV5-5
J: TRBJ2-5
CDR3: CASSRGRETQYF
DNA: TGTGCCAGCAGCAGAGGGAGAGAGACCCAGTACTTC

D: .
size: once
V: TRBV18
J: TRBJ1-1
CDR3: CASSPSGAVNTEAFF
DNA: TGTGCCAGCTCACCGTCAGGGGCGGTGAACACTGAAGCTTTCTTT

D: TRBD1
size: .
V: TRBV6-1
J: TRBJ2-2
CDR3: CATGGTAYTEELFF
DNA: TGTGCCACCGGTGGGACAGCTTACACCGAGGAGCTGTTTTTT

D: TRBD2
size: once
V: TRBV7-9
J: TRBJ2-7
CDR3: CASSPGGLSSYEQYF
DNA: TGTGCCAGCAGCCCGGGGGGGTTGAGCTCCTACGAGCAGTACTTC

D: .
size: .
V: TRBV4-3
J: TRBJ2-5
CDR3: CASSQGLAGETQYF
DNA: TGCGCCAGCAGCCAAGGGTTGGCTGGAGAGACCCAGTACTTC

D: TRBD2
size: once
V: TRBV2
J: TRBJ2-1
CDR3: CASSRGGATYNEQFF
DNA: TGTGCCAGCAGCCGCGGGGGGGCAACCTACAATGAGCAGTTCTTC

D: TRBD2
size: once
V: TRBV28
J: TRBJ2-7
CDR3: CASSHPRGEDGEQYF
DNA: TGTGCCAGCAGCCACCCCCGGGGGGAGGATGGCGAGCAGTACTTC

D: .
size: .
V: TRBV18
J: TRBJ1-1
CDR3: CASSWQGNTEAFF
DNA: TGTGCCAGCTCGTGGCAGGGGAACACTGAAGCTTTCTTT

D: .
size: .
V: TRBV18
J: TRBJ1-4
CDR3: CASSRGREEKLFF
DNA: TGTGCCAGCTCACGCGGCCGGGAGGAAAAACTGTTTTTT

D: .
size: .
V: TRBV14
J: TRBJ1-1
CDR3: CASSQNWTPNTEAFF
DNA: TGTGCCAGCAGCCAAAACTGGACACCGAACACTGAAGCTTTCTTT

D: TRBD1
size: .
V: TRBV5-6
J: TRBJ2-5
CDR3: CASRGQGGVETQYF
DNA: TGTGCCAGCCGCGGACAGGGCGGGGTGGAGACCCAGTACTTC

D: TRBD1
size: .
V: TRBV7-6
J: TRBJ2-7
CDR3: CASSASSRTGPNEQYF
DNA: TGTGCCAGCAGCGCGAGCTCTAGGACAGGGCCCAACGAGCAGTACTTC

D: TRBD1
size: .
V: TRBV19
J: TRBJ2-1
CDR3: CASSPGTGYSYNEQFF
DNA: TGTGCCAGTAGTCCTGGGACAGGCTACTCCTACAATGAGCAGTTCTTC

D: .
size: .
V: TRBV7-8
J: TRBJ2-5
CDR3: CASSRHREETQYF
DNA: TGTGCCAGCAGCCGCCATAGAGAAGAGACCCAGTACTTC

D: .
size: many
V: TRBV6-5
J: TRBJ1-1
CDR3: CASSYMSENTEAFF
DNA: TGTGCCAGCAGTTACATGTCAGAGAACACTGAAGCTTTCTTT

D: .
size: .
V: TRBV30
J: TRBJ1-5
CDR3: CAWSVGGNQPQHF
DNA: TGTGCCTGGAGTGTAGGGGGCAATCAGCCCCAGCATTTT

D: .
size: .
V: TRBV25-1
J: TRBJ2-3
CDR3: CASRTQGPDTQYF
DNA: TGTGCCAGCAGGACACAGGGACCAGATACGCAGTATTTT

D: .
size: .
V: TRBV7-9
J: TRBJ2-7
CDR3: CASSQRETESSYEQYF
DNA: TGTGCCAGCAGTCAACGAGAGACAGAGAGCTCCTACGAGCAGTACTTC

D: TRBD2
size: .
V: TRBV30
J: TRBJ2-1
CDR3: CAWSKGIGGGAGEQFF
DNA: TGTGCCTGGAGTAAGGGCATAGGCGGGGGGGCGGGTGAGCAGTTCTTC

D: .
size: .
V: TRBV30
J: TRBJ1-6
CDR3: CACFAGDRVSNSPLHF
DNA: TGTGCCTGTTTCGCAGGGGACCGCGTATCTAATTCACCCCTCCACTTT

D: .
size: .
V: TRBV18
J: TRBJ2-5
CDR3: CASSHGQEVQETQYF
DNA: TGTGCCAGCTCTCACGGCCAGGAGGTCCAAGAGACCCAGTACTTC

D: TRBD2
size: few
V: TRBV2
J: TRBJ2-2
CDR3: CASSERRLAGPNTGELFF
DNA: TGTGCCAGCAGTGAAAGAAGGCTAGCGGGACCGAACACCGGGGAGCTGTTTTTT

D: TRBD2
size: .
V: TRBV5-4
J: TRBJ2-2
CDR3: CASSSGLAGASNTGELFF
DNA: TGTGCCAGCAGCTCTGGACTAGCGGGGGCCTCGAACACCGGGGAGCTGTTTTTT

D: TRBD2
size: .
V: TRBV2
J: TRBJ2-7
CDR3: CASSGLAYEQYF
DNA: TGTGCCAGCAGCGGACTAGCTTACGAGCAGTACTTC

D: TRBD1
size: .
V: TRBV27
J: TRBJ1-4
CDR3: CASRRTGGSGKLFF
DNA: TGTGCCAGCAGGCGGACAGGGGGGTCTGGAAAACTGTTTTTT